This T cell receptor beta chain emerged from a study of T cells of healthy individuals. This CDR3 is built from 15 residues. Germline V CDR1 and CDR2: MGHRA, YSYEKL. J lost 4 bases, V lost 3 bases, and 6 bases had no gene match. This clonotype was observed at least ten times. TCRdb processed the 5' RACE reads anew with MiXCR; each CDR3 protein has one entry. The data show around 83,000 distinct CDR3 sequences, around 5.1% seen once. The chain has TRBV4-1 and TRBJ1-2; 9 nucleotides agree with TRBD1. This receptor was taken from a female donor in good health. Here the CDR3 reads CASSHAGQGFYGYTF. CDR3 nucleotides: TGCGCCAGCAGCCACGCGGGACAGGGCTTCTATGGCTACACCTTC.